These 22 T cell receptor beta chains originate from one sample sequenced in a study of blood T cells in healthy people across ages (dated by TCRdb to between 2014 and 2017). Libraries were constructed by 5' RACE. The sequencer listed for this sample is Illumina HiSeq 2500. A second PCR of roughly 6 to 11 cycles was run with a J-beta primer mix and a sample-barcoded 5' primer. Using fastp at Q25 and MiXCR, TCRdb reprocessed the public reads and kept productive beta chains. Identical CDR3 proteins give one entry, which carries the most common genes and DNA. This sample is represented by over 600,000 distinct CDR3 sequences; about 47% of them were singletons. The ten largest make up around 18% of the sample. The sequenced sample consisted of blood. The receptors were sampled from a man older than 75 in good health.

The chain employs TRBV4-3 and TRBJ2-1; TRBD2 matches at 10 bases. V gave up 1 base and J gave up 8 bases; unmatched junction bases: 5. Germline CDR1 reads LGHNA; CDR2 reads YSLEER. There are 15 residues in the CDR3. The CDR3: CASSQGLAGFDEQFF. The CDR3 DNA reads as TGCGCCAGCAGCCAAGGACTAGCGGGTTTCGATGAGCAGTTCTTC.

This rearrangement joins TRBV27 to TRBJ2-5; 9 bases fit TRBD1. CDR1 MNHEY and CDR2 SMNVEV come from the germline V gene (reference sequence). The CDR3 length is 16 residues. V shed 0 bases, J shed 4 bases, and the junction held 6 bases outside the gene matches. The CDR3 region is CASSLSRQGGRETQYF. CDR3 nucleotide sequence: TGTGCCAGCAGTTTATCGCGACAGGGGGGTAGAGAGACCCAGTACTTC.

Worth noting for this clonotype: A much larger clone differs from this one at a single base, so this may be a read error. This chain uses TRBV20-1 with TRBJ2-3; D possibly corresponds to TRBD2 (5 bases). The V end was cut by 3 bases, the J end by 10 bases, with 17 bases between. The CDR3 spans 13 residues. CDR1 DFQATT and CDR2 SNEGSKA come from the germline V gene (reference sequence). Here the CDR3 reads CSASRTTSGAQYF. CDR3 bases: TGCAGTGCTAGTCGTACTACCTCCGGGGCGCAGTATTTT.

The V and J genes are TRBV4-1 and TRBJ2-2, with D tentatively TRBD1 (6 bases). Trimming took off 0 bases at V and 1 base at J, with 15 bases between the two ends. The CDR3 consists of 18 residues. Germline V gene data show CDR1 as MGHRA and CDR2 as YSYEKL. The CDR3 sequence: CASSQDLTGPLNTGELFF. CDR3 bases: TGCGCCAGCAGCCAAGACCTGACAGGACCCCTGAACACCGGGGAGCTGTTTTTT.

This clonotype showed up just a few times. CDR3 sequence: CASRGTSGPSQYF. As DNA, the CDR3 is TGTGCCAGCAGAGGGACAAGCGGGCCCTCCCAGTACTTC. This chain links TRBV2 with TRBJ2-5; either TRBD1 or TRBD2 may fit D (6 bases each). Germline V lookup: CDR1 SNHLY, CDR2 FYNNEI. Trimming shortened V by 6 bases and J by 9 bases, and 17 bases separated the two germline ends. This CDR3 has 13 amino acids.

This clonotype was seen a few times. The rearrangement links TRBV19 to TRBJ2-7; the D is unclear. The CDR3 length is 11 residues. V lost 6 bases and J lost 5, with 8 bases in between. Germline CDR1 is LNHDA and CDR2 is SQIVND (reference sequence). The CDR3 region is CASSNLDEQYF. The CDR3 region has the DNA TGTGCCAGTAGCAATCTGGACGAGCAGTACTTC.

The rearrangement joins TRBV5-8 to TRBJ1-1; a weak D match, TRBD1 (5 bases). CDR3 length equals 15 residues. Per germline, CDR1 SGHTS and CDR2 YDEGEE. Trimming pared 0 bases from V and 5 bases from J, leaving 14 bases between. The DNA of the CDR3 is TGTGCCAGCAGCTTGGACTTAGGGGATAGGACTGAAGCTTTCTTT. This codes for CASSLDLGDRTEAFF.

This chain links TRBV5-5 with TRBJ2-3; 7 positions match TRBD1. Per germline, CDR1 SGHKS and CDR2 YYEKEE (reference sequence). There are 14 residues in the CDR3. V trimming: 4 bases; J trimming: 4 bases; junction bases outside the gene matches: 6. This CDR3 reads CASSGITGADTQYF. DNA of the CDR3: TGTGCCAGCAGCGGGATAACAGGGGCAGATACGCAGTATTTT.

The V call is TRBV5-1, the J call TRBJ2-5; 9 positions agree with TRBD2. This CDR3 is built from 16 residues. Germline CDR1 reads SGHRS; CDR2 reads YFSETQ. The V and J ends lost 1 base and 2 bases, in that order; junction bases with no gene match: 6. The CDR3 loop reads CASSLNSGSWQETQYF. The CDR3 DNA reads TGCGCCAGCAGCTTGAATAGCGGGAGTTGGCAAGAGACCCAGTACTTC.

This rearrangement joins TRBV20-1 to TRBJ2-3; D is uncertain. CDR3 size: 15 residues. V shed 3 bases and J shed 0 bases, with 13 bases lying between them. Germline loops: CDR1 DFQATT, CDR2 SNEGSKA (reference sequence). The CDR3 loop reads CSASDSRSSTDTQYF. The CDR3 DNA follows: TGCAGTGCTAGTGACTCCAGATCTAGCACAGATACGCAGTATTTT.

The genes are TRBV7-2 and TRBJ1-2, with TRBD1 as a possible D gene (5 bases). V lost 2 bases and J lost 3, with 16 bases in between. CDR1 SGHTA and CDR2 FQGNSA come from the germline V gene. The CDR3 sequence is 16 residues long. The CDR3 DNA sequence: TGTGCCAGCAGCTTAATGGGGGTCGGCTTCGACTATGGCTACACCTTC. The encoded protein is CASSLMGVGFDYGYTF.

There are many counts of this clonotype. CDR3 in DNA: TGCAGTGCTAGAGATAGCGGGAGGCCTGGGGACTACAATGAGCAGTTCTTC. This codes for CSARDSGRPGDYNEQFF. The gene calls are TRBV20-1 and TRBJ2-1, with 10 bases aligning to TRBD2. This CDR3 has 17 amino acids. Germline CDR1 DFQATT, CDR2 SNEGSKA (reference sequence). J lost 3 bases, V lost 0 bases, and 8 bases had no gene match.

The chain carries TRBV24-1 and TRBJ2-3, with D possibly being TRBD2 (5 bases). This CDR3 comprises 15 residues. V was trimmed by 4 bases and J by 2 bases, leaving 12 bases between them. In germline, CDR1 is KGHDR, CDR2 SFDVKD. This CDR3 reads CATSEESGVTDTQYF. In DNA form, the CDR3 reads TGTGCCACCAGTGAGGAAAGCGGAGTCACAGATACGCAGTATTTT.

This rearrangement joins TRBV6-2 or TRBV6-3 to TRBJ2-5; TRBD2 agrees at 8 bases. CDR3 size: 14 residues. Germline CDR1 is MNHEY and CDR2 is SVGEGT. J was trimmed by 3 bases and V by 6 bases; bases with no gene match: 6. The CDR3 region is CASRAIAGKETQYF. For the CDR3, the DNA is TGTGCCAGCAGGGCGATAGCGGGAAAAGAGACCCAGTACTTC.

The chain uses TRBV4-3 and TRBJ2-3; TRBD2 might be the D (6 bases). The CDR3 length is 18 residues. V was pared by 1 base and J by 5 bases, with 22 bases between. Germline V gene sequence: CDR1 LGHNA, CDR2 YSLEER. CDR3 in DNA: TGCGCCAGCAGCCAAGCTTGGCGAGGGACCGGGGGAATAGATACGCAGTATTTT. Translating it yields CASSQAWRGTGGIDTQYF.

The chain is built from TRBV29-1 and TRBJ2-6; D unclear. Germline V gives CDR1 SQVTM, CDR2 ANQGSEA. There are 14 residues in the CDR3. The V end lost 3 bases, the J end lost 4 bases, and 10 bases lay between the germline ends. The CDR3 protein is CSVELEPGANVLTF. The CDR3 nucleotides read TGCAGCGTTGAGCTGGAACCGGGGGCCAACGTCCTGACTTTC.

The gene calls are TRBV11-1 and TRBJ2-1, with TRBD2 identical over 8 bases. CDR1 and CDR2 from the germline V gene are SGHAT and FQDESV (reference sequence). V shed 5 bases and J 4 bases; nucleotides not matched to a gene: 7. The CDR3 sequence is 15 residues long. CDR3 in amino acids: CASSPGSGRYNEQFF. As DNA, the CDR3 is TGTGCCAGCAGCCCCGGGAGCGGGAGATACAATGAGCAGTTCTTC.

V usage is TRBV20-1 and J usage is TRBJ2-1; tentatively, D is TRBD2 (5 bases). TRBJ2-7 matches the DNA end more closely, so the J call is doubtful. CDR3 length: 14 residues. Looked up from germline, CDR1 is DFQATT and CDR2 is SNEGSKA (reference sequence). The CDR3 DNA reads as TGCAGTGCTGGACTGAAGCAGCCCTACAATGAGCAGTACTTC. Its translation is CSAGLKQPYNEQYF.

The chain is built from TRBV13 and TRBJ1-1, with D possibly matching TRBD1 (5 bases). Germline values: CDR1 PRHDT, CDR2 FYEKMQ (reference sequence). CDR3 length equals 18 residues. The germline V and J ends were trimmed by 0 bases and 4 bases, with 21 bases remaining between them. CDR3 region: CASSLGAVGETYSTEAFF. DNA of the CDR3: TGTGCCAGCAGCTTAGGGGCGGTGGGGGAAACATACTCCACTGAAGCTTTCTTT. The whole variable domain, remainder taken from reference TRBV13 and TRBJ1-1, is AAGVIQSPRHLIKEKRETATLKCYPIPRHDTVYWYQQGPGQDPQFLISFYEKMQSDKGSIPDRFSAQQFSDYHSELNMSSLELGDSALYFCASSLGAVGETYSTEAFFGQGTRLTVV.

The J gene is TRBJ1-2, the V gene TRBV27; a possible D gene is TRBD1 (6 bases). The germline V gene has CDR1 MNHEY and CDR2 SMNVEV (reference sequence). CDR3 size: 16 residues. Trimming left V 5 bases short and J 0 bases short, with 16 bases between. The CDR3 bases are TGTGCCAGCAGTAAAAATACAGGGCGAGCTAACTATGGCTACACCTTC. Protein sequence: CASSKNTGRANYGYTF.

This clonotype was counted many times. The chain links TRBV11-3 to TRBJ2-1; D call uncertain. Germline V lookup: CDR1 SGHNT, CDR2 YENEEA. Trimming left V 5 bases short and J 4 bases short, with 9 bases between. This CDR3 is built from 13 residues. The CDR3 is CASSRPGYNEQFF. The CDR3 DNA reads TGTGCCAGCAGCCGACCCGGGTACAATGAGCAGTTCTTC. The full variable domain, its missing parts supplied by reference TRBV11-3 and TRBJ2-1, is EAGVVQSPRYKIIEKKQPVAFWCNPISGHNTLYWYLQNLGQGPELLIRYENEEAVDDSQLPKDRFSAERLKGVDSTLKIQPAELGDSAVYLCASSRPGYNEQFFGPGTRLTVL.

This chain links TRBV28 with TRBJ1-5; TRBD1 matches 7 bases. The germline gives CDR1 MDHEN, CDR2 SYDVKM. Trimming removed 5 bases from V and 3 bases from J; junction bases left unmatched: 10. This CDR3 has 16 residues. CDR3: CASSVRTGSFNQPQHF. The CDR3 DNA sequence: TGTGCCAGCAGTGTCAGGACAGGAAGTTTCAATCAGCCCCAGCATTTT.